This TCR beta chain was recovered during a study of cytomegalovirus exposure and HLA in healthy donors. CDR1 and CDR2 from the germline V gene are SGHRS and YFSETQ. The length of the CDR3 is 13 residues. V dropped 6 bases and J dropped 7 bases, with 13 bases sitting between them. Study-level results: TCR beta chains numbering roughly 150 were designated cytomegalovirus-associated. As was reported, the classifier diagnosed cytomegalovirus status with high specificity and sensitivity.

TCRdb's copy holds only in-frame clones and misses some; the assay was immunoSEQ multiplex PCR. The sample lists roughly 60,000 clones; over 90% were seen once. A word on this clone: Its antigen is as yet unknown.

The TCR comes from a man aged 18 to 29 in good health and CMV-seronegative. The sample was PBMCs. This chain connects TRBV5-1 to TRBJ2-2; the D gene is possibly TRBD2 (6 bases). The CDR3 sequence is CASMEGGGGELFF. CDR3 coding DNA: TGCGCCAGCATGGAGGGCGGTGGCGGGGAGCTGTTTTTT.